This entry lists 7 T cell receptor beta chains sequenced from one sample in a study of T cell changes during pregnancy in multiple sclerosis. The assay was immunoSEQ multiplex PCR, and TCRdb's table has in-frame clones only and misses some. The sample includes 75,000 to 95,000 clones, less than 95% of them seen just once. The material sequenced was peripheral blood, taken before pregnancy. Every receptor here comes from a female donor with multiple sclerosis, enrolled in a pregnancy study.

CDR3 in amino acids: CASSPSGSNTGELFF. CDR3 in DNA: TGCGCCAGCAGTCCTAGCGGGAGTAATACCGGGGAGCTGTTTTTT. This chain uses TRBV5-1 with TRBJ2-2; 10 bases line up with TRBD2. Germline CDR1 and CDR2: SGHRS and YFSETQ. The CDR3 length is 15 residues. The V gene end was trimmed by 5 bases and the J gene end by 5 bases; junction bases not matched to a gene: 6.

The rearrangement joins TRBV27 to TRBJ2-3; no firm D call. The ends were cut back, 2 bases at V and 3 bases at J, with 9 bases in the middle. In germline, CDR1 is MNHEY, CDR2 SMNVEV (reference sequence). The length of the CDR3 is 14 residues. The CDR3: CASSLGYGTDTQYF. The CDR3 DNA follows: TGTGCCAGCAGTTTAGGGTACGGGACAGATACGCAGTATTTT.

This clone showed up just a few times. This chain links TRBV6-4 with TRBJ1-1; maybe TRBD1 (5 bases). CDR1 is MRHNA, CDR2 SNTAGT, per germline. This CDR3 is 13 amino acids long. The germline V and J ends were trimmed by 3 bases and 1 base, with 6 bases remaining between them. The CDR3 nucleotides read TGTGCCAGCAGTGAACAGGAGAACACTGAAGCTTTCTTT. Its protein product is CASSEQENTEAFF.

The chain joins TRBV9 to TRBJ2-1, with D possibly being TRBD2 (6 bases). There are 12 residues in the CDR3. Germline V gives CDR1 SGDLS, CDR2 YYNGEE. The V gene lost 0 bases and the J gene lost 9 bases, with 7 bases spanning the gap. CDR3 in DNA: TGTGCCAGCAGCGTAGCGCGGGGTGAGCAGTTCTTC. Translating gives CASSVARGEQFF.

The CDR3: CSVEGTGTNEKLFF. As DNA, the CDR3 is TGCAGCGTTGAGGGGACAGGGACTAATGAAAAACTGTTTTTT. This sequence joins TRBV29-1 and TRBJ1-4; 9 bases are a match to TRBD1. From germline, CDR1 is SQVTM and CDR2 ANQGSEA. The junction had 1 base not matched to a gene; V was cut back by 3 bases and J by 2 bases. The CDR3 has 14 residues. The variable domain in full, with the rest retrieved from reference TRBV29-1 and TRBJ1-4, is SAVISQKPSRDICQRGTSLTIQCQVDSQVTMMFWYRQQPGQSLTLIATANQGSEATYESGFVIDKFPISRPNLTFSTLTVSNMSPEDSSIYLCSVEGTGTNEKLFFGSGTQLSVL.

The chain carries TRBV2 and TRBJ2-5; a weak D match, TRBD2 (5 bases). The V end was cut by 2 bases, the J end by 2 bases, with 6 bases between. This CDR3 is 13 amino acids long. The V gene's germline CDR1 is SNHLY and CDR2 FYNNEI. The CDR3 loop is CASSEQRQETQYF. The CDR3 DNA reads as TGTGCCAGCAGTGAACAGCGGCAAGAGACCCAGTACTTC.

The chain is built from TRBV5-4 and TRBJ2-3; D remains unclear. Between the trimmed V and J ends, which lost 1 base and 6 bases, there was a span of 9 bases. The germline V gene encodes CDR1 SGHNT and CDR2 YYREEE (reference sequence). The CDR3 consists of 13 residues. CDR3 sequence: CASSLTQWDTQYF. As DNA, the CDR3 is TGTGCCAGCAGCTTGACACAATGGGATACGCAGTATTTT.